These 28 T cell receptor beta chains were sequenced from one sample in a study of T cell responses to AZD1222 COVID-19 vaccine. Here immunoSEQ multiplex PCR was the method, and the copy in TCRdb shows in-frame clones only, minus some. This table has 150,000 to 200,000 clones, 90% to 95% appearing once. Sample: peripheral blood, taken 28 days after the second AZD1222 dose. The receptors were gathered from an adult who received the AZD1222 COVID-19 vaccine.

This clone was detected once. The genes are TRBV6-5 and TRBJ2-2, with D maybe TRBD2 (7 bases). V was clipped by 2 bases and J by 6 bases, with 16 bases between them. CDR3 length: 16 amino acids. The V gene's germline CDR1 is MNHEY and CDR2 SVGAGI. Here the CDR3 reads CASSYRGGLRAGELFF. In DNA form, the CDR3 reads TGTGCCAGCAGTTACCGCGGGGGCCTGAGGGCCGGGGAGCTGTTTTTT.

The rearrangement uses TRBV7-2 and TRBJ2-2; possibly TRBD1 for D (6 bases). The CDR3 runs to 15 residues. The V gene's germline CDR1 is SGHTA and CDR2 FQGNSA. Deletions cut 2 bases from V and 4 bases from J, with 11 bases between. CDR3 protein: CASSLILGATGELFF. CDR3 sequence (DNA): TGTGCCAGCAGCTTAATTTTGGGGGCCACCGGGGAGCTGTTTTTT.

CDR3 loop: CASSPGTSGVTSTDTQYF. As DNA, the CDR3 is TGTGCCAGCAGCCCCGGGACTAGCGGCGTCACTAGCACAGATACGCAGTATTTT. This rearrangement joins TRBV4-2 to TRBJ2-3, with 11 bases lining up with TRBD2. J was trimmed by 0 bases and V by 4 bases; bases with no gene match: 9. CDR3 length: 18 residues. The germline gives CDR1 LGHNA, CDR2 YNFKEQ.

This rearrangement joins TRBV7-9 to TRBJ2-2; 11 nucleotides line up with TRBD2. The CDR3 covers 19 residues. Trimming cost V 2 bases and J 1 base; bases outside gene matches: 9. Germline-derived CDR1 and CDR2 are SEHNR and FQNEAQ (reference sequence). In DNA, the CDR3 is TGTGCCAGCAGCTTATTTCAGACTAGCGGGGACTTGAACACCGGGGAGCTGTTTTTT. It is translated as CASSLFQTSGDLNTGELFF.

This sequence joins TRBV6-1 and TRBJ1-5, with 7 bases aligning to TRBD1. The V and J ends lost 3 bases and 1 base, in that order; junction bases with no gene match: 9. The CDR3 is made up of 17 amino acids. Germline V gives CDR1 MNHNS, CDR2 SASEGT. CDR3 coding DNA: TGTGCCAGCAGTGATCATACAGGGGCAAGGAGCAATCAGCCCCAGCATTTT. Translating it yields CASSDHTGARSNQPQHF.

The genes are TRBV13 and TRBJ2-5; 9 nucleotides line up with TRBD2. Germline lookup yields CDR1 PRHDT and CDR2 FYEKMQ (reference sequence). Trimming cost V 6 bases and J 2 bases; bases outside gene matches: 1. The CDR3 sequence is 13 residues long. In DNA, the CDR3 is TGTGCCAGCAGGACTAGCGGACAAGAGACCCAGTACTTC. This sequence encodes CASRTSGQETQYF.

V and J are TRBV6-5 and TRBJ1-2, with D possibly being TRBD1 (6 bases). This CDR3 is built from 13 residues. Trimming took off 5 bases at V and 1 base at J, with 8 bases between the two ends. The germline V gene encodes CDR1 MNHEY and CDR2 SVGAGI. CDR3 nucleotides: TGTGCCAGCAGTCGGGACATTAACTATGGCTACACCTTC. Its translation is CASSRDINYGYTF.

The rearrangement joins TRBV9 to TRBJ2-2; TRBD2 matches at 7 bases. CDR1 is SGDLS and CDR2 is YYNGEE in the germline V gene. J was trimmed by 7 bases and V by 7 bases; bases with no gene match: 7. This CDR3 is built from 13 residues. The CDR3 coding sequence is TGTGCCAGCGGGGGGGAACCTCTCGGGGAGCTGTTTTTT. Encoded protein: CASGGEPLGELFF.

The chain is built from TRBV5-1 and TRBJ2-3; possibly TRBD1 for D (6 bases). In germline, CDR1 is SGHRS, CDR2 YFSETQ. Trimming stripped 4 bases from V and 4 bases from J, with 40 bases between. The CDR3 sequence is 23 residues long. The CDR3 spells CASSLRQVLILTDTQQNPDTQYF. In nucleotides, the CDR3 is TGCGCCAGCAGCCTTAGACAGGTACTCATCCTCACAGATACGCAGCAAAACCCAGATACGCAGTATTTT.

This chain joins TRBV18 and TRBJ2-1; D unresolved. CDR1 is KGHSH, CDR2 LQKENI, per germline. Trimming shortened V by 0 bases and J by 8 bases, and 11 bases separated the two germline ends. CDR3 length equals 14 residues. CDR3 sequence reads: CASSPPGVKDEQFF. DNA for the CDR3: TGTGCCAGCTCACCACCTGGGGTTAAGGATGAGCAGTTCTTC. The full variable domain, rest sourced from reference TRBV18 and TRBJ2-1, is NAGVMQNPRHLVRRRGQEARLRCSPMKGHSHVYWYRQLPEEGLKFMVYLQKENIIDESGMPKERFSAEFPKEGPSILRIQQVVRGDSAAYFCASSPPGVKDEQFFGPGTRLTVL.

This chain connects TRBV7-9 to TRBJ1-6; D ambiguous. The CDR3 has 16 amino acids. The germline V gene encodes CDR1 SEHNR and CDR2 FQNEAQ (reference sequence). V gave up 1 base and J gave up 4 bases, with 11 bases separating them. CDR3 protein: CASSLGPGMYNSPLHF. The CDR3 DNA reads as TGTGCCAGCAGCTTAGGGCCAGGAATGTATAATTCACCCCTCCACTTT.

This clone occurred once. This rearrangement joins TRBV14 to TRBJ2-7, with a tentative D call TRBD1 (6 bases). The V end was cut by 4 bases, the J end by 2 bases, with 15 bases between. The germline V gene has CDR1 SGHDN and CDR2 FVKESK. This CDR3 is 15 amino acids long. CDR3 sequence reads: CASSPRRAGAYEQYF. In DNA form, the CDR3 reads TGTGCCAGCAGCCCCCGAAGGGCAGGGGCCTACGAGCAGTACTTC. Drawing the rest from reference TRBV14 and TRBJ2-7, the complete variable domain is EAGVTQFPSHSVIEKGQTVTLRCDPISGHDNLYWYRRVMGKEIKFLLHFVKESKQDESGMPNNRFLAERTGGTYSTLKVQPAELEDSGVYFCASSPRRAGAYEQYFGPGTRLTVT.

This chain links TRBV12-3 or TRBV12-4 with TRBJ1-5, with D uncertain. V lost 7 bases and J 6 bases, leaving 13 bases between the germline ends. The CDR3 length is 13 residues. The CDR3, as DNA: TGTGCCAGCACCTTCGACAAGGGTCAGCCCCAGCATTTT. Translating gives CASTFDKGQPQHF.

J is TRBJ1-5 and V is TRBV6-6; 8 nucleotides align to TRBD1. The CDR3 is made up of 13 amino acids. J lost 7 bases, V lost 6 bases, and 5 bases had no gene match. Looked up from germline, CDR1 is MNHNY and CDR2 is SVGAGI (reference sequence). The CDR3 region is CASSIQGGQPQHF. The CDR3 DNA reads as TGTGCCAGCAGCATACAGGGGGGCCAGCCCCAGCATTTT.

The chain combines TRBV5-1 with TRBJ2-7; D call uncertain. V gave up 1 base and J gave up 5 bases, with 13 bases separating them. The CDR3 spans 14 residues. CDR1 SGHRS and CDR2 YFSETQ come from the germline V gene. CDR3: CASSLQAGVHEQYF. Written as DNA, the CDR3 is TGCGCCAGCAGCTTGCAGGCAGGAGTCCACGAGCAGTACTTC.

This clone was seen only once. This rearrangement joins TRBV2 to TRBJ2-1, with D possibly being TRBD1 (6 bases). Germline V lookup: CDR1 SNHLY, CDR2 FYNNEI. The CDR3 totals 15 residues. Trimming removed 6 bases from V and 0 bases from J, with 12 bases in between. The CDR3 DNA follows: TGTGCCAGCAGGCTAACAGGGAGCTCCTACAATGAGCAGTTCTTC. Residues: CASRLTGSSYNEQFF.

The CDR3 DNA is TGCGCCAGCAGCTTGGTCCGGACAGGGACATCAAACGAGCAGTACTTC. Its translation: CASSLVRTGTSNEQYF. V usage is TRBV5-1 and J usage is TRBJ2-7, with TRBD1 matching 8 bases. Per the germline V gene, CDR1 is SGHRS and CDR2 is YFSETQ. The V segment lost 0 bases and the J segment 5 bases; nucleotides outside the gene matches: 10. The CDR3 sequence is 16 residues long.

The chain joins TRBV5-6 to TRBJ1-2; 10 bases align to TRBD1. Germline trimming cut 2 bases from V and 4 bases from J; bases unmatched to any gene: 8. The CDR3 covers 16 residues. From germline, CDR1 is SGHDT and CDR2 YYEEEE. CDR3 in amino acids: CASSFPPGQGTYGYTF. DNA of the CDR3: TGTGCCAGCAGCTTCCCACCGGGACAGGGGACCTATGGCTACACCTTC. Full variable domain (rest looked up from reference TRBV5-6 and TRBJ1-2): DAGVTQSPTHLIKTRGQQVTLRCSPKSGHDTVSWYQQALGQGPQFIFQYYEEEERQRGNFPDRFSGHQFPNYSSELNVNALLLGDSALYLCASSFPPGQGTYGYTFGSGTRLTVV.

The V and J genes are TRBV27 and TRBJ2-4; D is undetermined. CDR1 MNHEY and CDR2 SMNVEV come from the germline V gene (reference sequence). The V and J ends lost 3 bases and 9 bases respectively, with 6 bases between them. The CDR3 is 11 amino acids. CDR3 DNA: TGTGCCAGCAGTTTGGGCGCCATTCAGTACTTC. Translation gives CASSLGAIQYF.

The rearrangement links TRBV7-8 to TRBJ2-5; D not certain. This CDR3 region has 13 residues. Germline loops: CDR1 SGHVS, CDR2 FQNEAQ. Between the trimmed V and J ends, which lost 4 bases and 5 bases, there was a span of 11 bases. CDR3 in DNA: TGTGCCAGCAGCTCCCATCTTAGGGAGACCCAGTACTTC. It encodes CASSSHLRETQYF.

The gene calls are TRBV7-6 and TRBJ2-3; 11 bases are a match to TRBD2. This CDR3 is 15 amino acids long. Germline CDR1 SGHVS, CDR2 FNYEAQ. With V trimmed by 3 bases and J by 5 bases, 4 bases remained unmatched. CDR3 in DNA: TGTGCCAGCAGCTTTAGCGGGGGGGCTCGAGATACGCAGTATTTT. Translation gives CASSFSGGARDTQYF.

The chain links TRBV28 to TRBJ2-7, with D possibly TRBD2 on 7 matching bases. Germline V gene sequence: CDR1 MDHEN, CDR2 SYDVKM. The CDR3 is made up of 15 amino acids. Trimming stripped 6 bases from V and 1 base from J, with 16 bases between. The CDR3 reads CASRPRGARSYEQYF. In DNA form, the CDR3 reads TGTGCCAGCAGGCCCCGGGGGGCCCGTTCCTACGAGCAGTACTTC.

The chain is built from TRBV7-8 and TRBJ1-1; perhaps TRBD1 as D (6 bases). Trimming removed 5 bases from V and 3 bases from J, with 13 bases in between. The germline gives CDR1 SGHVS, CDR2 FQNEAQ. The CDR3 is 14 residues long. CDR3 region: CASSKQGSYTEAFF. DNA for the CDR3: TGTGCCAGCAGCAAACAGGGAAGTTACACTGAAGCTTTCTTT.

The gene calls are TRBV2 and TRBJ2-7; TRBD1 matches at 10 bases. Germline V gives CDR1 SNHLY, CDR2 FYNNEI. V lost 7 bases to trimming and J lost 4 bases; unmatched junction nucleotides: 4. This CDR3 is built from 13 residues. The DNA for the CDR3 is TGTGCCAGCACTCGGGACAGGGGATACGAGCAGTACTTC. It yields the protein CASTRDRGYEQYF. Full variable domain (missing parts from reference TRBV2 and TRBJ2-7): EPEVTQTPSHQVTQMGQEVILRCVPISNHLYFYWYRQILGQKVEFLVSFYNNEISEKSEIFDDQFSVERPDGSNFTLKIRSTKLEDSAMYFCASTRDRGYEQYFGPGTRLTVT.

V and J are TRBV18 and TRBJ1-6; no definite D call. The CDR3 contains 15 residues. CDR1 and CDR2 (germline): KGHSH, LQKENI. Trimming stripped 2 bases from V and 7 bases from J, with 12 bases between. The CDR3 DNA reads TGTGCCAGCTCACCAGCTGACCCGAGAAATTCACCCCTCCACTTT. Protein product: CASSPADPRNSPLHF.

This chain connects TRBV6-5 to TRBJ2-7; 7 positions match TRBD1. This CDR3 region has 14 residues. V shed 5 bases, J shed 0 bases, and the junction held 4 bases outside the gene matches. Germline CDR1 and CDR2: MNHEY and SVGAGI. The CDR3 sequence: CASSPDRISYEQYF. CDR3 nucleotides: TGTGCCAGCAGTCCGGACAGGATCTCCTACGAGCAGTACTTC.

The chain couples TRBV12-5 to TRBJ1-1, with TRBD1 matching 7 bases. Germline loops: CDR1 LGHNT, CDR2 FRNRAP. Unmatched junction bases numbered 10, after V lost 5 bases and J lost 1 base. The CDR3 contains 16 residues. CDR3 sequence (DNA): TGTGCTAGTGGTCCCTCGACAGGGCGGGGGAACACTGAAGCTTTCTTT. This encodes CASGPSTGRGNTEAFF.

The rearrangement joins TRBV9 to TRBJ1-2, with unresolved D. This CDR3 region has 14 residues. Germline CDR1 SGDLS, CDR2 YYNGEE. V lost 1 base to trimming and J lost 1 base, with 8 bases between them. CDR3 loop: CASSVSDINYGYTF. The CDR3 nucleotides are TGTGCCAGCAGCGTATCAGATATTAACTATGGCTACACCTTC.